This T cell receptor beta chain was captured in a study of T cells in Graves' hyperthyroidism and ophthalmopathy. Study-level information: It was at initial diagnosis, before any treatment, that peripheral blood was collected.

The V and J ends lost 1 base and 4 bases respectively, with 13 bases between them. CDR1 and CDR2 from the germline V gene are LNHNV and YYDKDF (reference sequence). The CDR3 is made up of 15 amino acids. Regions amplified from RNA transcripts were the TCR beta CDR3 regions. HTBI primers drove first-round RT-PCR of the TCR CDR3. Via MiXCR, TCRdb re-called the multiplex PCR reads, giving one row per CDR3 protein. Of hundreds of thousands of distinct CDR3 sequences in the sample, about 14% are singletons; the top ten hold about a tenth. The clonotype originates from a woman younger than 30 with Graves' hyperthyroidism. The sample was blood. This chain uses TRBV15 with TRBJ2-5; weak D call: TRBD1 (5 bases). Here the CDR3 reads CATSRAPGWGETQYF. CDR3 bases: TGTGCCACCAGCAGAGCCCCAGGGTGGGGAGAGACCCAGTACTTC.